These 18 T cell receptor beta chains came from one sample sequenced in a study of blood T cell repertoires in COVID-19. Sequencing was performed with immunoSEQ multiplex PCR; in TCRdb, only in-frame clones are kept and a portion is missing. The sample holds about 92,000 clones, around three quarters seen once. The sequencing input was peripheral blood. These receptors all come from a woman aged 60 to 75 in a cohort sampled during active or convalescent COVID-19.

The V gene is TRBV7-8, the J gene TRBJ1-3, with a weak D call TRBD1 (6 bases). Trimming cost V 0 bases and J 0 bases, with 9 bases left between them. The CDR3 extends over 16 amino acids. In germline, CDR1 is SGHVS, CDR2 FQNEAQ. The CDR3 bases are TGTGCCAGCAGCTTAGCGGGGGCGGGCTCTGGAAACACCATATATTTT. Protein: CASSLAGAGSGNTIYF. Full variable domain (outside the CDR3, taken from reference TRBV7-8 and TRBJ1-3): GAGVSQSPRYKVAKRGQDVALRCDPISGHVSLFWYQQALGQGPEFLTYFQNEAQLDKSGLPSDRFFAERPEGSVSTLKIQRTQQEDSAVYLCASSLAGAGSGNTIYFGEGSWLTVV.

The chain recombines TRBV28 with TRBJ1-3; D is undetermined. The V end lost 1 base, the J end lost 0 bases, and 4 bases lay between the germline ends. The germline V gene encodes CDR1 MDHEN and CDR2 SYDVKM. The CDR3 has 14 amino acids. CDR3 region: CASSLLLSGNTIYF. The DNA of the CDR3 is TGTGCCAGCAGTTTATTACTCTCTGGAAACACCATATATTTT.

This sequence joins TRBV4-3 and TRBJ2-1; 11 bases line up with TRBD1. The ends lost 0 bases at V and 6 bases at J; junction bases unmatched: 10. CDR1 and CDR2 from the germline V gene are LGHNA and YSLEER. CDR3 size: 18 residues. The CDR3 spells CASSQEDRGPRPSNEQFF. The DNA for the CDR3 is TGCGCCAGCAGCCAAGAGGACAGGGGGCCCCGTCCGAGCAATGAGCAGTTCTTC.

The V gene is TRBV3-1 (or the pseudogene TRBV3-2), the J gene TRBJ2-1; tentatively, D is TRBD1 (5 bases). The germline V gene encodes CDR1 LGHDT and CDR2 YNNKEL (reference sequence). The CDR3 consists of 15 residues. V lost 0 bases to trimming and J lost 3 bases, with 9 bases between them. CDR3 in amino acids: CASSQDGQDYNEQFF. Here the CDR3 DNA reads TGTGCCAGCAGCCAAGACGGACAAGACTACAATGAGCAGTTCTTC.

In nucleotides, the CDR3 is TGTGCCAGCAAGGAACAGGGGCGTGAAAAACTGTTTTTT. Amino acids: CASKEQGREKLFF. This chain joins TRBV27 and TRBJ1-4; the match to TRBD1 covers 7 bases. This CDR3 has 13 amino acids. With 7 bases clipped from V and 7 bases from J, the junction kept 6 bases outside the gene matches. In germline, CDR1 is MNHEY, CDR2 SMNVEV (reference sequence).

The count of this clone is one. The CDR3 protein is CSVDGGRGNTEAFF. CDR3 coding DNA: TGCAGCGTTGACGGGGGGCGGGGAAACACTGAAGCTTTCTTT. This rearrangement joins TRBV29-1 to TRBJ1-1; a weak D match, TRBD1 (6 bases). The CDR3 runs to 14 residues. The V and J ends lost 3 bases and 2 bases respectively, with 13 bases between them. Germline V CDR1 and CDR2: SQVTM, ANQGSEA.

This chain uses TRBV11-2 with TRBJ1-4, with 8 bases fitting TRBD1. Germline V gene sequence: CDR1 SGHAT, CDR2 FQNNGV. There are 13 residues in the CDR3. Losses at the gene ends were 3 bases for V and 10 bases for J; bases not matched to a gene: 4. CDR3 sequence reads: CASSFNRGGKLFF. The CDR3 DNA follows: TGTGCCAGCAGCTTCAACAGGGGGGGAAAACTGTTTTTT.

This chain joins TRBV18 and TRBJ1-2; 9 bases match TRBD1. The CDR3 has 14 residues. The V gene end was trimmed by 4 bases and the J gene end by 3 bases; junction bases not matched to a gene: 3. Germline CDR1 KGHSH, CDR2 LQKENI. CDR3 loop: CASSLRTGDYGYTF. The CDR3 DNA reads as TGTGCCAGCTCACTAAGGACAGGGGACTATGGCTACACCTTC.

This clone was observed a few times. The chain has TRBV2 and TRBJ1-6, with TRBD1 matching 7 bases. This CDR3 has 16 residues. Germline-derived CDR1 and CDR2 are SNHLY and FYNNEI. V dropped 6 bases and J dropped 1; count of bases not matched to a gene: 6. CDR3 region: CASSRTGRSYNSPLHF. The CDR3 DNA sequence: TGTGCCAGCAGCCGGACAGGACGTTCCTATAATTCACCCCTCCACTTT.

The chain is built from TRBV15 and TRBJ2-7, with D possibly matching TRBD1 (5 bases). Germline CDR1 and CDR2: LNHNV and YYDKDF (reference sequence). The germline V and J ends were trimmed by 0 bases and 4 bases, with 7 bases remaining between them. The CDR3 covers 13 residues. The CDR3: CATSRDRVYEQYF. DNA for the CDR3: TGTGCCACCAGCAGAGACAGGGTGTACGAGCAGTACTTC. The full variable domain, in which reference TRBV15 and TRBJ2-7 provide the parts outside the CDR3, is DAMVIQNPRYQVTQFGKPVTLSCSQTLNHNVMYWYQQKSSQAPKLLFHYYDKDFNNEADTPDNFQSRRPNTSFCFLDIRSPGLGDTAMYLCATSRDRVYEQYFGPGTRLTVT.

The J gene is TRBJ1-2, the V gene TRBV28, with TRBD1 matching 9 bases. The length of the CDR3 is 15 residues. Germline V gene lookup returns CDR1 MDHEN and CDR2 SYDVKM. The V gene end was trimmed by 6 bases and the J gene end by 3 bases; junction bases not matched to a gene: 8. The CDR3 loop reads CASRTRDRDHYGYTF. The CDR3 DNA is TGTGCCAGCAGAACCCGGGACAGGGACCACTATGGCTACACCTTC.

CDR3 sequence (DNA): TGTGCCAGCAGCTTAACTGAGACTGTCTACGAGCAGTACTTC. Translated: CASSLTETVYEQYF. V is TRBV7-9 and J is TRBJ2-7, with no clear D. The germline V gene encodes CDR1 SEHNR and CDR2 FQNEAQ (reference sequence). Trimming stripped 2 bases from V and 3 bases from J, with 11 bases between. The CDR3 extends over 14 amino acids.

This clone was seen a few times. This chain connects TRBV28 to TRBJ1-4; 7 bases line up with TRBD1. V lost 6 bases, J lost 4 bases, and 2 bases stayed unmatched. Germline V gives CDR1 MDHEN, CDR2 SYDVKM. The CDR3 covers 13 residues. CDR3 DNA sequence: TGTGCCAGCAGATACAGGGGTAATGAAAAACTGTTTTTT. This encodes CASRYRGNEKLFF.

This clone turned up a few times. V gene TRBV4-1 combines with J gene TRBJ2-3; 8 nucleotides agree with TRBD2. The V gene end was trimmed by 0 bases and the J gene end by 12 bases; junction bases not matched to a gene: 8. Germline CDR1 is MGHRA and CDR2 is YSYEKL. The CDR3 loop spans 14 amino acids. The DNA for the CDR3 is TGCGCCAGCAGCCAAGATCCGGGACTAGTAGTACAGTATTTT. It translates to CASSQDPGLVVQYF.

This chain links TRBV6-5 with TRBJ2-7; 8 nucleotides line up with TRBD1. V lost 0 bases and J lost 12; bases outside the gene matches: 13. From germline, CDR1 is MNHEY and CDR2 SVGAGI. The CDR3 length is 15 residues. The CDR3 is CASSYSLAGGTNLYF. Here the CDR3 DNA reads TGTGCCAGCAGTTACTCGCTGGCAGGGGGCACCAATCTGTACTTC.

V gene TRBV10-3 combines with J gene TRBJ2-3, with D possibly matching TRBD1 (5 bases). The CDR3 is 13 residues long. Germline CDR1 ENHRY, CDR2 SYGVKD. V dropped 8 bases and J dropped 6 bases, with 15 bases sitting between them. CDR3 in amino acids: CAIQGARQDTQYF. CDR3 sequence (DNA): TGTGCCATCCAGGGCGCCCGTCAGGATACGCAGTATTTT.

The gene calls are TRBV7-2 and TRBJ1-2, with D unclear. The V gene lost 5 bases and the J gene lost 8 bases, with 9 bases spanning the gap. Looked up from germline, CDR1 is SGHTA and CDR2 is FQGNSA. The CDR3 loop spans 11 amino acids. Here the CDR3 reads CASSPIPGYTF. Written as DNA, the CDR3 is TGTGCCAGCAGCCCTATACCCGGCTACACCTTC.

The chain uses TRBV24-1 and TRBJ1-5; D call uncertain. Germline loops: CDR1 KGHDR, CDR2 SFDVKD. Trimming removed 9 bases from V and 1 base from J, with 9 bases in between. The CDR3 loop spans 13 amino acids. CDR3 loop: CATARESNQPQHF. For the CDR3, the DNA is TGTGCCACCGCTAGGGAGAGCAATCAGCCCCAGCATTTT.